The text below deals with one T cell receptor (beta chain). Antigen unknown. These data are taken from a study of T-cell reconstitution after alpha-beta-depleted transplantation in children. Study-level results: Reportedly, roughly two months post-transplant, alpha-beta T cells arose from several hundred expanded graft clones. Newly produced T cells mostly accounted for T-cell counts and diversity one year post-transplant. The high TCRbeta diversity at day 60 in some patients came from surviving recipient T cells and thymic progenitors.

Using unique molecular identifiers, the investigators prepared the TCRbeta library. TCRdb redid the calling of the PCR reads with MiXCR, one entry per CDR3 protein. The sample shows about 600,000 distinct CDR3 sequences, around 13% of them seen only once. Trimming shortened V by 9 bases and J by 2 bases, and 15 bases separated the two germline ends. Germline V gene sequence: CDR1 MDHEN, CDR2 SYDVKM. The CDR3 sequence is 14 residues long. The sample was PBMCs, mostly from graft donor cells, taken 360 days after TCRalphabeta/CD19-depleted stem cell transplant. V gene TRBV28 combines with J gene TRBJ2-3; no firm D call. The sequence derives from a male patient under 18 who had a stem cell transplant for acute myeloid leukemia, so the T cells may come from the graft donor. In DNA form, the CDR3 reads TGTGCCAGTTGGCGGAGCCCGCCCACAGATACGCAGTATTTT. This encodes CASWRSPPTDTQYF.